This TCR beta chain was recovered during a study of blood T cell repertoires in COVID-19. The overall study: Some COVID-19 samples were acute and others convalescent; all came from the United States, Italy and Spain.

Some clones are missing from TCRdb's copy, which holds only in-frame ones; the method was immunoSEQ multiplex PCR. The sample has some 370,000 clones; about 87% are singletons. Looked up from germline, CDR1 is GTSNPN and CDR2 is SVGIG (reference sequence). Trimming removed 2 bases from V and 7 bases from J, with 15 bases in between. This CDR3 has 15 amino acids. The specimen sequenced was peripheral blood. The TCR originated in a woman in her thirties with COVID-19, enrolled during active disease. V usage is TRBV30 and J usage is TRBJ1-6; D may be TRBD1 (6 bases). The CDR3 loop reads CAWSKERDKNSPLHF. DNA for the CDR3: TGTGCCTGGAGTAAGGAACGGGACAAGAATTCACCCCTCCACTTT.